The rows below give T cell receptor beta chains drawn from one sample of a study of pediatric ulcerative colitis. Assay used: immunoSEQ multiplex PCR; TCRdb lists only in-frame clones, some missing. The top ten hold 23% of the sample, which has about 36,000 clones, approximately 87% seen once. Sequencing was carried out using blood. Receptor source: a girl aged 5-17 years with moderate ulcerative colitis. The CDR3 runs from the conserved cysteine through the conserved F or W. A D gene is named only where the DNA matches it firmly. A clone size is listed for some rows: how often the clone was seen (once, few, many), or a class if it is expanded.

D,J,V,size,DNA,CDR3
TRBD1,TRBJ1-1,TRBV11-2,few,TGTGCCAGCAGCCCGGACAGGACGGGGACTGAAGCTTTCTTT,CASSPDRTGTEAFF
TRBD2,TRBJ2-7,TRBV11-2,NA,TGTGCCAGCAGCCGATCGGGGGGCGAGCAGTACTTC,CASSRSGGEQYF
NA,TRBJ1-2,TRBV5-4,NA,TGTGCCAGCAGTGCAGGGGAGCCGGGTGGCTACACCTTC,CASSAGEPGGYTF
TRBD1,TRBJ2-7,TRBV2,few,TGTGCCAGCAGTTACCGGAGGACAGGGCAGTACGAGCAGTACTTC,CASSYRRTGQYEQYF
NA,TRBJ2-5,TRBV7-3,NA,TGTGCCAGCAGCCGCAACCACCAAGAGACCCAGTACTTC,CASSRNHQETQYF
NA,TRBJ2-2,TRBV19,few,TGTGCCAGTAGTACGTGGACAGCTCTGACCGGGGAGCTGTTTTTT,CASSTWTALTGELFF
NA,TRBJ2-7,TRBV7-9,NA,TGTGCCAGCAGCTTGGCCGGGGGCTCCTACGAGCAGTACTTC,CASSLAGGSYEQYF
NA,TRBJ1-1,TRBV18,NA,TGTGCCAGCTCACCACAAGGTGGAGGCAACACTGAAGCTTTCTTT,CASSPQGGGNTEAFF
TRBD1,TRBJ2-5,TRBV6-1,NA,TGTGCCAGCAGTGGGGGGCTTTACAGGGGGCAGCGTAGCTGGGTTTCCCAGTACTTC,CASSGGLYRGQRSWVSQYF
NA,TRBJ2-3,TRBV19,NA,TGTGCCAGTAGGCGACCGTCCAGCACAGATACGCAGTATTTT,CASRRPSSTDTQYF
TRBD2,TRBJ2-5,TRBV9,NA,TGTGCCAGCAGCGTAGGACTAGCGGGATCCATGGAGACCCAGTACTTC,CASSVGLAGSMETQYF
NA,TRBJ2-5,TRBV2,NA,TGTGCCAGCAGGGTCTACGGGTACGTCCAAGAGACCCAGTACTTC,CASRVYGYVQETQYF
NA,TRBJ1-2,TRBV4-2,few,TGTGCCAGCAGCCAAACGGTGGAGCCACCTTATGGCTACACCTTC,CASSQTVEPPYGYTF
NA,TRBJ1-5,TRBV19,NA,TGTGCCAGTAGTATTAGCAATCAGCCCCAGCATTTT,CASSISNQPQHF
NA,TRBJ2-3,TRBV29-1,NA,TGCAGCGTTGAAGATAGGAAGGGGATCACAGATACGCAGTATTTT,CSVEDRKGITDTQYF
TRBD1,TRBJ2-7,TRBV30,NA,TGTGCCTCTTCCCGGGACAGCTCCTACGAGCAGTACTTC,CASSRDSSYEQYF
NA,TRBJ1-2,TRBV4-2,few,TGTGCCAGCAGCCAACAACAGGGAGAGGGCTATGGCTACACCTTC,CASSQQQGEGYGYTF
NA,TRBJ1-2,TRBV5-1,once,TGCGCCAGCAGCTTGGACAGCTTCTATGGCTACACCTTC,CASSLDSFYGYTF
NA,TRBJ1-2,TRBV19,few,TGTGCCAGTAGTATTAACAGGGAGAGCTACACCTTC,CASSINRESYTF
NA,TRBJ1-1,TRBV6-6,NA,TGTGCCAGCAGTTACGGTCCTAACACTGAAGCTTTCTTT,CASSYGPNTEAFF
NA,TRBJ1-2,TRBV4-1,NA,TGCGCCAGCAGCCAAGACGATGCGTATTTTGGCTACACCTTC,CASSQDDAYFGYTF
NA,TRBJ2-1,TRBV7-6,NA,TGTGCCAGCAGCTTAGAGAATGGATCCTTGAATCTCAATGAGCAGTTCTTC,CASSLENGSLNLNEQFF
TRBD1,TRBJ2-7,TRBV6-5,NA,TGTGCCAGCACTCGGGGGACAGGGCCCTACGAGCAGTACTTC,CASTRGTGPYEQYF
NA,TRBJ2-1,TRBV29-1,NA,TGCAGCGTTGAAGAGGTTGTCTCCTACAATGAGCAGTTCTTC,CSVEEVVSYNEQFF
NA,TRBJ2-3,TRBV5-1,once,TGCGCCAGCAGTTCCGGGTCTAGCACAGATACGCAGTATTTT,CASSSGSSTDTQYF
NA,TRBJ2-7,TRBV27,NA,TGTGCCAGCAGTCCTGTCTTAAGACAAAATCCCTACGAGCAGTACTTC,CASSPVLRQNPYEQYF
NA,TRBJ1-3,TRBV5-6,NA,TGTGCCAGCAGCTTGACGGCGGGGTATGGAAACACCATATATTTT,CASSLTAGYGNTIYF
TRBD1,TRBJ2-1,TRBV7-9,NA,TGTGCCAGCAGCTTAAGGGACAGGAACCCCTACAATGAGCAGTTCTTC,CASSLRDRNPYNEQFF
NA,TRBJ2-5,TRBV7-9,once,TGTGCCAGCAGCCGGCAGGCAGCCGAACAAGAGACCCAGTACTTC,CASSRQAAEQETQYF
NA,TRBJ1-5,TRBV14,NA,TGTGCCAGCAGCAGGGAAATATTAAGCAATCAGCCCCAGCATTTT,CASSREILSNQPQHF
NA,TRBJ1-1,TRBV5-4,NA,TGTGCCAGCAGCTTGTCCCGGACACACACAGAAGCTTTCTTT,CASSLSRTHTEAFF
NA,TRBJ2-7,TRBV30,NA,TGTGCCTGGAGCCACGGGACTCCCGATGAGCAGTACTTC,CAWSHGTPDEQYF
TRBD1,TRBJ2-3,TRBV5-1,NA,TGCGCCAGCAGCTTGGCCGTGGACAGGGGGCTCGGGTCTTCAGATACGCAGTATTTT,CASSLAVDRGLGSSDTQYF
NA,TRBJ2-3,TRBV9,NA,TGTGCCAGCAGCGTAGTCTTCACAGATACGCAGTATTTT,CASSVVFTDTQYF
NA,TRBJ1-1,TRBV5-3,NA,TGTGCCAGAAGCTTGATACGCCCTGAAGCTTTCTTT,CARSLIRPEAFF
NA,TRBJ2-6,TRBV11-2,NA,TGTGCCAGCAGCTTGGATCTGGGTAGGGCCAACGTCCTGACTTTC,CASSLDLGRANVLTF
TRBD1,TRBJ1-2,TRBV6-5,NA,TGTGCCAGCAGTTACGCGGGGGGACAGGGAGAAGGCTACACCTTC,CASSYAGGQGEGYTF
TRBD2,TRBJ2-7,TRBV2,few,TGTGCCAGCAGGAATAGAGCGGGAGAGAGCTCCTACGAGCAGTACTTC,CASRNRAGESSYEQYF
NA,TRBJ1-2,TRBV7-2,NA,TGTGCCAGCAGCTTGAGTCAGGGGCCTAACTATGGCTACACCTTC,CASSLSQGPNYGYTF
NA,TRBJ1-1,TRBV13,NA,TGTGCCAGCAGCTTAGAGAGTCAAGGGGGGATGAACACTGAAGCTTTCTTT,CASSLESQGGMNTEAFF
TRBD2,TRBJ2-7,TRBV27,NA,TGTGCCAGCAGTGGGCCCCTAGCGGAGTCTGGGGAGCAGTACTTC,CASSGPLAESGEQYF
NA,TRBJ1-1,TRBV29-1,few,TGCAGCGTTGTTGACCCTGAAGCTTTCTTT,CSVVDPEAFF
NA,TRBJ1-1,TRBV25-1,few,TGTGCCAGCAGTGAGGGGGGAAATACTGAAGCTTTCTTT,CASSEGGNTEAFF
NA,TRBJ1-2,TRBV30,NA,TGTGCCTGGAGACGTGGGGGCGGCGACTATGGCTACACCTTC,CAWRRGGGDYGYTF
NA,TRBJ2-3,TRBV30,once,TGTGCCTGGAACCGGAGGGGCACAGATACGCAGTATTTT,CAWNRRGTDTQYF
TRBD2,TRBJ2-7,TRBV15,NA,TGTGCCACCAGCAGAGATCCGGGAGGGCCCTACGAGCAGTACTTC,CATSRDPGGPYEQYF
NA,TRBJ2-7,TRBV6-5,NA,TGTGCCAGCAGTACGGACACTACCTACGAGCAGTACTTC,CASSTDTTYEQYF
TRBD1,TRBJ1-2,TRBV19,NA,TGTGCCAGTAGTCCAACGGGACAGCACTATGGCTACACCTTC,CASSPTGQHYGYTF
TRBD1,TRBJ1-4,TRBV5-6,NA,TGTGCCAGCAGCCCGGGACAGGTGTTAACTAATGAAAAACTGTTTTTT,CASSPGQVLTNEKLFF
NA,TRBJ1-4,TRBV5-3,NA,TGTGCCAGAAGCTTGACTGTTGCAACTAATGAAAAACTGTTTTTT,CARSLTVATNEKLFF
NA,TRBJ2-1,TRBV7-9,NA,TGTGCCAGCAGCTTAAACAGAGTGGGGTTCTTC,CASSLNRVGFF
NA,TRBJ2-7,TRBV5-1,few,TGCGCCAGCAGCTTGCCCAGCCATTCCTACGAGCAGTACTTC,CASSLPSHSYEQYF
TRBD1,TRBJ2-3,TRBV7-9,NA,TGTGCCAGCAGCTCCCGGGACAGGGTGCCAGATACGCAGTATTTT,CASSSRDRVPDTQYF
NA,TRBJ2-2,TRBV27,NA,TGTGCCAGCAGTTTGGCAGGGGAAAGAACCGGGGAGCTGTTTTTT,CASSLAGERTGELFF
NA,TRBJ1-2,TRBV6-5,NA,TGTGCCAGCGGGGGCGCCTATGGCTACACCTTC,CASGGAYGYTF
NA,TRBJ2-1,TRBV19,once,TGTGCCACTAGGGACGGCTCCTACAATGAGCAGTTCTTC,CATRDGSYNEQFF
NA,TRBJ2-7,TRBV11-2,NA,TGTGCCAGCAGCAAAAGCCTCGCCTACGAGCAGTACTTC,CASSKSLAYEQYF
NA,TRBJ2-2,TRBV5-1,NA,TGCGCCAGCAGCGAACAGGGTACCGGGGAGCTGTTTTTT,CASSEQGTGELFF